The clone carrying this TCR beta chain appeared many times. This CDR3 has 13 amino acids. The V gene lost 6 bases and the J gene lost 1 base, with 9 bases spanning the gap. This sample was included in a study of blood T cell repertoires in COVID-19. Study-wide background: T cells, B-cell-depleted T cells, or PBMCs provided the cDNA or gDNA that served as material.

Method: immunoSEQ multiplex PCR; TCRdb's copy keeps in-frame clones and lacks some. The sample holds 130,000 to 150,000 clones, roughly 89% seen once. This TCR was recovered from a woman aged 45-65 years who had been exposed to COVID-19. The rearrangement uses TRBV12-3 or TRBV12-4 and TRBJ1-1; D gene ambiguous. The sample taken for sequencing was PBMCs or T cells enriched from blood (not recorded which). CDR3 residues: CASSLPGNTEAFF. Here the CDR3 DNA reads TGTGCCAGCAGCCTCCCGGGGAACACTGAAGCTTTCTTT.